This TCR beta chain was sequenced in a study of T cell responses to AZD1222 COVID-19 vaccine. Whole-study context: Second doses at about 4 or about 12 weeks were pooled.

The data were produced by immunoSEQ multiplex PCR, yet TCRdb's version contains in-frame clones alone and is incomplete. The table lists about 130,000 clones, around nine tenths of them singletons. The study, taken as a whole, reports: None of the repertoires were sampled until the peak T cell response had passed. Clonal diversity may have been underestimated in mostly white British donors. Two doses of AZD1222 preceded a rise in Spike-specific TCR breadth and depth.

As concerns this clone: Its cognate antigen is unknown.

The V gene's germline CDR1 is SGHNT and CDR2 YENEEA. The CDR3 length is 13 residues. V was shortened by 5 bases and J by 8 bases, with 14 bases between the two germline ends. Sequencing used peripheral blood, obtained on day 0 of AZD1222 vaccination. The chain has TRBV11-3 and TRBJ2-3; maybe TRBD2 (6 bases). The clonotype was recovered from an adult in good health. The CDR3 loop reads CASSISGTPTQYF. The DNA for the CDR3 is TGTGCCAGCAGCATTTCCGGGACTCCTACGCAGTATTTT.